Described below is a single T cell receptor (beta chain) sequence and its context. Its antigen is still unknown. The record has no base qualities; no much larger clone is one base away. From the cysteine up to the phenylalanine, the CDR3 has a length of 17 residues. Left in the record is the CDR3 DNA by itself, 51 bases read in frame from the first base. CDR1 MNHEY and CDR2 SMNVEV were looked up in the germline V gene (reference sequence). Trimming takes 5 bases from V and 1 base from J, and the germline ends sit 18 bases apart. This entry is derived from a study of OX40 agonist ivuxolimab in advanced cancers. The study in broad terms: Ivuxolimab was an agonistic, fully human IgG2 monoclonal antibody directed against OX40 (CD134), a costimulatory receptor. Of the roughly 54 dose-escalation patients, hepatocellular carcinoma was present in about 20, melanoma in about 15, renal cell carcinoma in 9 and head and neck cancer in 9. Partial responses occurred in three dose-escalation patients, of whom one had hepatocellular carcinoma and two had cutaneous melanoma. The paper reports the monotherapy dose-escalation portion (N = 52 patients) of the phase I ivuxolimab trial. Peripheral TCRbeta sequencing aimed to test whether ivuxolimab altered TCR sequence diversity and caused clonal T-cell expansion. Prior anti-PD-1, anti-PD-L1 or anti-CTLA-4 therapy was permitted, and checkpoint inhibitors had been received by roughly two fifths of dose-escalation patients. Intravenous ivuxolimab was administered to patients every 2 weeks at six dose levels: 0.01, 0.1, 0.3, 1.5, 3 and 10 mg/kg. A male proportion of 82.7% and a mean age of approximately 61 years, ranging from 23 to 79, were recorded for the dose-escalation cohort. What the research found in general, with its limitations: The antigen specificity of the clonally expanded peripheral T cells was not determined. After ivuxolimab, CD8+ T cells had more expanded clones than CD4+ T cells on average. Low levels of normalized T-cell clonal expansion were also shown by some nonresponding patients. Partial responders in the 0.1-3.0 mg/kg groups had among the lowest normalized peripheral clonal expansion, especially among CD8+ T cells. At doses of 0.1 to 3.0 mg/kg, clonal expansion of both CD4+ and CD8+ T cells in blood was seen between baseline and week 6.

The trial excluded patients who had a history of autoimmune disease or who were on systemic immunosuppression. Peripheral blood for TCR sequencing was collected from all dose cohorts at baseline, on cycle 4 day 1, and on cycle 7 day 1. The samples were taken from a phase I, first-in-human, multicenter, open-label dose-escalation trial of ivuxolimab. Adults with locally advanced or metastatic head and neck squamous cell, hepatocellular, melanoma or renal cell carcinoma were enrolled in the trial. Before TCR sequencing, CD4+ and CD8+ T cells were separately sorted from peripheral blood. Genomic DNA was extracted from sorted cells for sequencing of the TCRbeta CDR3 region. TCRbeta CDR3 regions were sequenced using the immunoSEQ Assay. In its TCRdb copy, this immuneACCESS table keeps in-frame sequences only and misses some clones. Where compared with another copy, unresolved V genes explain less than half of these, and the others have no known cause. The sample yields 60,000 to 75,000 clones; roughly 90% were counted once. In total, the top ten clones hold approximately 5.4% of the sample.

The chain was built from TRBV27 and TRBJ1-5; D gene: possibly TRBD1, on 6 matching bases. The sample was CD4+ or CD8+ T cells sorted from blood, taken in a trial of the OX40 agonist ivuxolimab. This sequence was found in an adult with an advanced solid tumor such as melanoma, head and neck, liver or kidney cancer. CDR3 region: CASSPTRIQGSNQPQHF. The nucleotides are TGTGCCAGCAGTCCAACGAGAATACAGGGAAGCAATCAGCCCCAGCATTTT.